The TCR beta chain under discussion was sequenced for a study of shared clonotypes between healthy human individuals. As concerns this clone: At the DNA level, this CDR3 is encoded by other sequences in the same sample as well.

Here immunoSEQ multiplex PCR was the method, and the copy in TCRdb shows in-frame clones only, minus some. The table has about a million clones, roughly 77% seen once; the top ten hold more than 0.85%. The trim removed 4 bases at V and 1 base at J, leaving 1 base unmatched. Germline-derived CDR1 and CDR2 are SQVTM and ANQGSEA. The CDR3 has 13 residues. The chain employs TRBV29-1 and TRBJ2-7; 10 bases map to TRBD2. This clonotype was obtained from a man between 18 and 29 years old in good health. Some clones in this sample may be carry-over from other donors' samples. The sample comprised memory CD4+ T cells from PBMCs. Subset denoted: CD45RA-negative fraction. CDR3 protein: CSVGTSGSYEQYF. The CDR3 DNA follows: TGCAGCGTTGGGACTAGCGGATCCTACGAGCAGTACTTC.